Each of the 30 T cell receptor beta chains below was sequenced from the same sample in a study of radiotherapy plus CTLA-4 blockade in lung cancer listed by TCRdb under 2018. Libraries were made using the immunoSEQ multiplex PCR assay. TCRdb carries this immuneACCESS record with in-frame sequences only. Its versions omit some clonotypes, under half of them owing to an unresolved V gene in the studies checked, with the rest unexplained. Recorded for this sample are about 48,000 clones; 86% of them occurred a single time. The top ten constitute around 17% of the sample. The material was peripheral blood, obtained from a patient treated with radiotherapy plus ipilimumab. All receptors derive from a human donor with non-small cell lung cancer that progressed on radiotherapy plus ipilimumab. Some clones in this sample may be carry-over from other donors' samples.

As concerns this clone: Other DNA sequences in this sample translate to the same CDR3. The chain uses TRBV5-5 and TRBJ1-1; D not resolved. Trimming stripped 4 bases from V and 1 base from J, with 8 bases between. The CDR3 has 13 residues. Germline lookup yields CDR1 SGHKS and CDR2 YYEKEE (reference sequence). CDR3 nucleotide sequence: TGTGCCAGCAGCCCCACAGCGAACACTGAAGCTTTCTTT. Its translation is CASSPTANTEAFF.

V is TRBV28 and J is TRBJ2-3, with 7 bases identical to TRBD1. Germline V gene data show CDR1 as MDHEN and CDR2 as SYDVKM. V lost 6 bases, J lost 1 base, and 4 bases stayed unmatched. There are 14 residues in the CDR3. The CDR3 loop reads CASSGTGGTDTQYF. The DNA of the CDR3 is TGTGCCAGCAGCGGAACAGGGGGCACAGATACGCAGTATTTT.

The CDR3 DNA sequence: TGTGCCAGCAGCTTAACCGGGGACACTGAAGCTTTCTTT. This translates into CASSLTGDTEAFF. V usage is TRBV7-8 and J usage is TRBJ1-1; D is ambiguous. The CDR3 has 13 amino acids. Trimming left V 2 bases short and J 3 bases short, with 7 bases between. The germline V gene encodes CDR1 SGHVS and CDR2 FQNEAQ.

Comment on this clone: The junction shows a germline mismatch at one end, possibly a read error. The chain uses TRBV11-3 and TRBJ2-1; TRBD2 agrees at 12 bases. The CDR3 consists of 14 residues. CDR1 and CDR2 from the germline V gene are SGHNT and YENEEA. The CDR3 loop reads CASSRTSGNSELVF. The CDR3 nucleotides read TGTGCCAGCAGCAGGACTAGCGGGAATTCCGAGTTGGTCTTC.

The sample holds a few counts of this clone. This chain links TRBV27 with TRBJ2-7; maybe TRBD1 (6 bases). Trimming removed 5 bases at V and 0 bases at J, with 11 bases between. The CDR3 spans 14 residues. Germline CDR1 reads MNHEY; CDR2 reads SMNVEV (reference sequence). CDR3 DNA sequence: TGTGCCAGCAGTGGACAGAAGAGCTCCTACGAGCAGTACTTC. Translation: CASSGQKSSYEQYF.

This chain connects TRBV7-3 to TRBJ2-2, with D possibly being TRBD1 (5 bases). Deletions cut 2 bases from V and 4 bases from J, with 14 bases between. From germline, CDR1 is SGHTA and CDR2 FQGTGA. The length of the CDR3 is 16 residues. The DNA for the CDR3 is TGTGCCAGCAGCTTACAGGGTCCCCAAACCACCGGGGAGCTGTTTTTT. It specifies CASSLQGPQTTGELFF.

This clone appeared a single time. The gene calls are TRBV5-1 and TRBJ2-1, with D possibly being TRBD2 (5 bases). Germline V CDR1 and CDR2: SGHRS, YFSETQ. The CDR3 extends over 13 amino acids. V was pared by 5 bases and J by 5 bases, with 11 bases between. The CDR3 DNA reads as TGCGCCAGCAGTCGGGGAATCAACAATGAGCAGTTCTTC. Its translation is CASSRGINNEQFF.

This chain joins TRBV7-9 and TRBJ2-2; 14 nucleotides align to TRBD2. The CDR3 consists of 19 residues. After removal of 1 base from V and 5 bases from J, the junction contained 9 bases not matched to a gene. Germline values: CDR1 SEHNR, CDR2 FQNEAQ (reference sequence). CDR3 bases: TGTGCCAGCAGCTTAGTCCCCGGGACTAGCGGGAGTTCAACCGGGGAGCTGTTTTTT. This encodes CASSLVPGTSGSSTGELFF.

The chain uses TRBV10-3 and TRBJ2-7; 8 positions agree with TRBD1. The CDR3 spans 14 residues. The ends lost 6 bases at V and 2 bases at J; junction bases unmatched: 6. Germline assignment: CDR1 ENHRY and CDR2 SYGVKD. The CDR3 sequence: CAIRQGQATYEQYF. The CDR3, as DNA: TGTGCCATCAGGCAGGGACAGGCCACCTACGAGCAGTACTTC.

V gene TRBV5-6 combines with J gene TRBJ1-5; possible D gene TRBD1, 5 bases. V lost 1 base to trimming and J lost 0 bases, with 14 bases between them. The CDR3 is 17 amino acids. Germline assignment: CDR1 SGHDT and CDR2 YYEEEE. In DNA form, the CDR3 reads TGTGCCAGCAGCTTGCGACAGACTCACTATAGCAATCAGCCCCAGCATTTT. Encoded protein: CASSLRQTHYSNQPQHF.

V gene TRBV7-7 combines with J gene TRBJ2-5; 7 bases agree with TRBD2. There are 14 residues in the CDR3. Looked up from germline, CDR1 is SSHAT and CDR2 is FNYEAQ (reference sequence). Germline trimming cut 8 bases from V and 5 bases from J; bases unmatched to any gene: 11. CDR3 amino acids: CASDGRGNGETQYF. Written as DNA, the CDR3 is TGTGCCAGCGATGGGAGGGGCAACGGGGAGACCCAGTACTTC.

The gene calls are TRBV28 and TRBJ1-2; 8 bases match TRBD1. CDR3 size: 14 residues. V was clipped by 11 bases and J by 4 bases; unmatched bases: 12. Germline CDR1 and CDR2: MDHEN and SYDVKM. CDR3 nucleotide sequence: TGTGCCGGGCTAAAACAGGGGGGCGGCTATGGCTACACCTTC. This gives the protein CAGLKQGGGYGYTF.

The rearrangement uses TRBV7-9 and TRBJ2-1; TRBD2 is a possible D gene (6 bases). The CDR3 length is 15 residues. The V gene's germline CDR1 is SEHNR and CDR2 FQNEAQ (reference sequence). V lost 4 bases and J lost 6, with 16 bases in between. The CDR3 sequence is CASSWGDRGVNEQFF. The CDR3 DNA is TGTGCCAGCAGCTGGGGGGACCGCGGGGTCAATGAGCAGTTCTTC. Combining the CDR3 with reference TRBV7-9 and TRBJ2-1 gives the whole variable domain DTGVSQNPRHKITKRGQNVTFRCDPISEHNRLYWYRQTLGQGPEFLTYFQNEAQLEKSRLLSDRFSAERPKGSFSTLEIQRTEQGDSAMYLCASSWGDRGVNEQFFGPGTRLTVL.

This clone was observed once. The V call is TRBV5-3, the J call TRBJ2-1; TRBD2 matches 7 bases. TRBV5-3 is treated as an ORF (open reading frame) with a function not yet certain. The V segment lost 4 bases and the J segment 8 bases; nucleotides outside the gene matches: 12. The CDR3 runs 15 residues. For the CDR3, the DNA is TGTGCCAGAAGCCCTCCGGGACGGGAGGCTTATGAGCAGTTCTTC. This gives the protein CARSPPGREAYEQFF.

V and J are TRBV5-1 and TRBJ2-7, with 12 bases aligning to TRBD1. CDR3 size: 16 residues. The junction had 10 bases not matched to a gene; V was cut back by 5 bases and J by 4 bases. The germline V gene has CDR1 SGHRS and CDR2 YFSETQ. CDR3 amino acids: CASRDGPGQGAYEQYF. The CDR3 nucleotides are TGCGCCAGCAGGGATGGTCCGGGACAGGGGGCTTACGAGCAGTACTTC.

V is TRBV27 and J is TRBJ1-1, with 10 nucleotides matching TRBD1. CDR3 size: 15 residues. Looked up from germline, CDR1 is MNHEY and CDR2 is SMNVEV (reference sequence). With V trimmed by 3 bases and J by 7 bases, 8 bases remained unmatched. CDR3 region: CASSLTGGRSSEAFF. The CDR3 region has the DNA TGTGCCAGCAGTTTGACAGGGGGCAGGTCAAGTGAAGCTTTCTTT.

This clone occurred once. V usage is TRBV6-6 and J usage is TRBJ2-5; 7 bases line up with TRBD2. The DNA end favors TRBJ2-7, so the J call may be wrong. The CDR3 length is 15 residues. CDR1 and CDR2 (germline): MNHNY, SVGAGI (reference sequence). The DNA of the CDR3 is TGTGCCAGCAGTTATAGCGGGCTCAGCTCCTACGAGCAGTACTTC. This translates into CASSYSGLSSYEQYF.

The chain recombines TRBV5-4 with TRBJ2-5; 8 bases map to TRBD1. Germline V CDR1 and CDR2: SGHNT, YYREEE (reference sequence). Germline trimming cut 5 bases from V and 5 bases from J; bases unmatched to any gene: 8. The CDR3 loop spans 14 amino acids. The CDR3 loop reads CASRESTGGETQYF. In nucleotides, the CDR3 is TGTGCCAGCAGGGAATCAACAGGGGGGGAGACCCAGTACTTC.

This chain links TRBV7-9 with TRBJ2-1; 10 bases match TRBD2. This CDR3 spans 18 amino acids. Germline CDR1 SEHNR, CDR2 FQNEAQ (reference sequence). The V segment lost 2 bases and the J segment 5 bases; nucleotides outside the gene matches: 12. The CDR3 DNA follows: TGTGCCAGCAGCTTACCGATCCGACTAGCGGGTAAACACAATGAGCAGTTCTTC. Amino acids: CASSLPIRLAGKHNEQFF.

The gene calls are TRBV5-1 and TRBJ1-1; 7 bases fit TRBD1. After removal of 2 bases from V and 4 bases from J, the junction contained 11 bases not matched to a gene. Per the germline V gene, CDR1 is SGHRS and CDR2 is YFSETQ. The CDR3 loop spans 16 amino acids. The CDR3 DNA sequence: TGCGCCAGCAGCTTATCCACCAGGGGGGTGGGCACTGAAGCTTTCTTT. The encoded protein is CASSLSTRGVGTEAFF. The full variable domain, with the rest looked up from reference TRBV5-1 and TRBJ1-1, is KAGVTQTPRYLIKTRGQQVTLSCSPISGHRSVSWYQQTPGQGLQFLFEYFSETQRNKGNFPGRFSGRQFSNSRSEMNVSTLELGDSALYLCASSLSTRGVGTEAFFGQGTRLTVV.

The chain carries TRBV5-8 and TRBJ2-6; perhaps TRBD2 as D (5 bases). The germline V gene encodes CDR1 SGHTS and CDR2 YDEGEE. The CDR3 is 16 amino acids. Trimming stripped 0 bases from V and 4 bases from J, with 11 bases between. In nucleotides, the CDR3 is TGTGCCAGCAGCTTGGAGACGGGGTCCGGGGCCAACGTCCTGACTTTC. It specifies CASSLETGSGANVLTF.

The V gene is TRBV7-2, the J gene TRBJ2-1; 8 bases line up with TRBD2. CDR3 length equals 17 residues. In germline, CDR1 is SGHTA, CDR2 FQGNSA. The V and J ends lost 1 base and 5 bases, in that order; junction bases with no gene match: 10. The CDR3 loop is CASSLGGGRLSDNEQFF. The CDR3 coding sequence is TGTGCCAGCAGCTTAGGGGGCGGGAGGTTGAGTGACAATGAGCAGTTCTTC.

In this sample, this clone turned up once. The V and J genes are TRBV4-1 and TRBJ2-4, with 11 bases aligning to TRBD1. Trimming removed 0 bases from V and 3 bases from J; junction bases left unmatched: 10. The CDR3 has 19 amino acids. The V gene's germline CDR1 is MGHRA and CDR2 YSYEKL. The CDR3 DNA is TGCGCCAGCAGCCAAGATCTGGGGGGGACAGGGGGAATCAAAAACATTCAGTACTTC. It codes for CASSQDLGGTGGIKNIQYF.

This chain links TRBV11-2 with TRBJ1-4, with 7 positions matching TRBD1. This CDR3 is 15 amino acids long. The trim removed 5 bases at V and 9 bases at J, leaving 12 bases unmatched. Germline V gene data show CDR1 as SGHAT and CDR2 as FQNNGV. The CDR3 sequence is CASSLTGTAEKKLFF. The CDR3 DNA follows: TGTGCCAGCAGCCTGACCGGGACAGCTGAGAAAAAACTGTTTTTT.

The rearrangement joins TRBV2 to TRBJ1-6; the D gene is possibly TRBD1 (5 bases). V gave up 1 base and J gave up 2 bases, with 12 bases separating them. The CDR3 is 17 residues long. CDR1 is SNHLY and CDR2 is FYNNEI in the germline V gene. CDR3 coding DNA: TGTGCCAGCAGTGAAGGCCGGACGGGGGCCTATAATTCACCCCTCCACTTT. Translated: CASSEGRTGAYNSPLHF.

The gene calls are TRBV9 and TRBJ2-1; no clear D gene. Germline V lookup: CDR1 SGDLS, CDR2 YYNGEE. Trimming pared 2 bases from V and 12 bases from J, leaving 15 bases between. CDR3 length equals 13 residues. CDR3 in DNA: TGTGCCAGCAGCGTGTACCCGACTCCCTGGCAGTTCTTC. Its protein is CASSVYPTPWQFF.

In this sample, this clone turned up a few times. The chain carries TRBV15 and TRBJ1-2; the match to TRBD1 covers 7 bases. The CDR3 consists of 15 residues. Per the germline V gene, CDR1 is LNHNV and CDR2 is YYDKDF (reference sequence). V was clipped by 3 bases and J by 6 bases; unmatched bases: 10. DNA of the CDR3: TGTGCCACCAGCAGCTTGGGACAGACCCCTAATGGCTACACCTTC. Amino acid sequence: CATSSLGQTPNGYTF. The entire variable domain, with the rest obtained from reference TRBV15 and TRBJ1-2, is as follows: DAMVIQNPRYQVTQFGKPVTLSCSQTLNHNVMYWYQQKSSQAPKLLFHYYDKDFNNEADTPDNFQSRRPNTSFCFLDIRSPGLGDTAMYLCATSSLGQTPNGYTFGSGTRLTVV.

The chain has TRBV19 and TRBJ1-6, with a tentative D call TRBD1 (5 bases). The CDR3 is made up of 16 amino acids. Germline V lookup: CDR1 LNHDA, CDR2 SQIVND (reference sequence). V gave up 3 bases and J gave up 8 bases, with 17 bases separating them. The CDR3 region has the DNA TGTGCCAGTAGTATCGGGGCTGGGAGGGGATATTCACCCCTCCACTTT. Amino acid sequence: CASSIGAGRGYSPLHF.

The chain recombines TRBV9 with TRBJ2-7; TRBD2 matches at 9 bases. V lost 3 bases to trimming and J lost 0 bases; unmatched junction nucleotides: 4. Per the germline V gene, CDR1 is SGDLS and CDR2 is YYNGEE. The CDR3 is made up of 15 amino acids. CDR3: CASSARSGSSYEQYF. The CDR3 DNA reads TGTGCCAGCAGCGCACGTAGCGGGAGCTCCTACGAGCAGTACTTC.

The chain links TRBV7-9 to TRBJ2-1, with TRBD1 identical over 9 bases. There are 17 residues in the CDR3. Trimming at V came to 6 bases and at J to 3 bases, leaving 12 bases not matched to a gene. CDR1 is SEHNR and CDR2 is FQNEAQ in the germline V gene (reference sequence). The CDR3 bases are TGTGCCAGCAGGGGCTCCGCCGGGACAGGGTTCTACAATGAGCAGTTCTTC. The encoded protein is CASRGSAGTGFYNEQFF.